This T cell receptor beta chain is drawn from a study of shared clonotypes between healthy human individuals. Study-wide results and caveats: Across subsets, estimated richness was generally greater for naive than for memory populations. In having few donors, the study represented limited genetic and exposure-history diversity.

The data were produced by immunoSEQ multiplex PCR, yet TCRdb's version contains in-frame clones alone and is incomplete. The table shows about 1 million clones, with about 77% occurring only once. The CDR3 totals 16 residues. With 5 bases clipped from V and 1 base from J, the junction kept 8 bases outside the gene matches. From germline, CDR1 is MDHEN and CDR2 SYDVKM. In the case of this clone: Its antigen is still unknown.

This rearrangement joins TRBV28 to TRBJ2-1, with TRBD1 matching over 7 bases. Sample: memory CD4+ T cells sorted from blood. The subset is: CD45RA-negative fraction. This clonotype was sampled from a man younger than 35 in good health. The CDR3 loop reads CASSLHRQGSYNEQFF. The DNA of the CDR3 is TGTGCCAGCAGTCTCCACCGACAGGGTTCCTACAATGAGCAGTTCTTC.